A selection of T cell receptor beta chains follows, all from one sample in a study of blood T cell repertoires in COVID-19. The data were produced by immunoSEQ multiplex PCR, yet TCRdb's version contains in-frame clones alone and is incomplete. This sample has 150,000 to 200,000 clones, with roughly 90% found just once. The specimen was peripheral blood. The source of these receptors is a man in his 60s with active or convalescent COVID-19. The CDR3 runs from the conserved cysteine through the conserved F or W. Each record gives: D gene, clone size, V gene, J gene, CDR3 protein, CDR3 DNA. A D gene is named only where the DNA matches it firmly. The size of a clone is reported for some rows only, either as once, few or many, or as a class for expanded clones.

TRBD1	-	TRBV19	TRBJ1-3	CATTNRGVTGNTIYF	TGTGCCACTACGAACAGGGGAGTTACTGGAAACACCATATATTTT
-	-	TRBV6-5	TRBJ1-2	CASSLGGSGYGYTF	TGTGCCAGCAGCCTAGGAGGGTCAGGGTATGGCTACACCTTC
-	-	TRBV10-3	TRBJ1-2	CAISESQAGWGGYTF	TGTGCCATCAGTGAGTCCCAGGCGGGGTGGGGCGGCTACACCTTC
-	-	TRBV19	TRBJ1-5	CASSPLEGSSNQPQHF	TGTGCCAGTAGTCCCCTCGAGGGATCTAGCAATCAGCCCCAGCATTTT
TRBD1	-	TRBV6-5	TRBJ1-5	CASKRDSNSNQPQHF	TGTGCCAGCAAACGGGACAGCAATAGCAATCAGCCCCAGCATTTT
TRBD2	-	TRBV7-9	TRBJ2-5	CASSLGSRGLAGGFETQYF	TGTGCCAGCAGCTTAGGTTCGAGGGGTCTAGCGGGAGGTTTCGAGACCCAGTACTTC
TRBD1	-	TRBV5-4	TRBJ2-5	CASSSGQRTETQYF	TGTGCCAGCAGCTCGGGACAGAGGACAGAGACCCAGTACTTC
TRBD1	-	TRBV7-8	TRBJ1-2	CASSLGGRTGRSYGYTF	TGTGCCAGCAGCTTAGGTGGCCGGACAGGGCGTAGCTATGGCTACACCTTC
-	-	TRBV3-1/TRBV3-2	TRBJ2-7	CASSSTPYEQYF	TGTGCCAGCAGCTCAACTCCCTACGAGCAGTACTTC
TRBD2	-	TRBV9	TRBJ2-1	CASSGERTSYNEQFF	TGTGCCAGCAGCGGGGAGAGGACTAGCTACAATGAGCAGTTCTTC
-	-	TRBV25-1	TRBJ2-7	CASSVYYEQYF	TGTGCCAGCAGTGTTTACTACGAGCAGTACTTC
TRBD1	-	TRBV3-1/TRBV3-2	TRBJ2-6	CASSQDRGTDSSGANVLTF	TGTGCCAGCAGCCAAGACAGGGGGACAGACTCTTCTGGGGCCAACGTCCTGACTTTC
-	once	TRBV2	TRBJ2-4	CASGRREAKNIQYF	TGTGCCAGCGGGCGCCGGGAAGCCAAAAACATTCAGTACTTC
TRBD1	-	TRBV7-2	TRBJ1-5	CASSLDETGLSNQPQHF	TGTGCCAGCAGCTTAGATGAGACAGGGTTGAGCAATCAGCCCCAGCATTTT
-	-	TRBV18	TRBJ2-7	CASSPSGQSYYEQYF	TGTGCCAGCTCCCCATCCGGACAGAGTTACTACGAGCAGTACTTC
TRBD2	-	TRBV7-2	TRBJ2-7	CASSPLAGVWYEQYF	TGTGCCAGCAGCCCACTAGCGGGAGTTTGGTACGAGCAGTACTTC
-	-	TRBV6-2/TRBV6-3	TRBJ2-2	CASSYVRQSGELFF	TGTGCCAGCAGTTACGTCAGGCAGTCCGGGGAGCTGTTTTTT
TRBD2	-	TRBV5-1	TRBJ2-5	CASSLPSGVQETQYF	TGCGCCAGCAGCTTGCCTAGCGGGGTCCAAGAGACCCAGTACTTC
TRBD2	-	TRBV18	TRBJ2-5	CASSLGTSDQETQYF	TGTGCCAGCTCACTAGGGACTAGCGACCAAGAGACCCAGTACTTC
-	-	TRBV30	TRBJ1-1	CAWNAHRAEAFF	TGTGCCTGGAACGCCCACAGGGCTGAAGCTTTCTTT
TRBD1	-	TRBV27	TRBJ2-7	CASGRQGPYEQYF	TGTGCCAGCGGAAGACAGGGGCCCTACGAGCAGTACTTC
TRBD1	-	TRBV19	TRBJ2-3	CASTSTGDTQYF	TGTGCCAGTACCTCGACAGGGGATACGCAGTATTTT
TRBD1	-	TRBV4-1	TRBJ1-5	CASSRSDRGGNQPQHF	TGCGCCAGCAGCCGCTCCGACAGGGGTGGGAATCAGCCCCAGCATTTT
-	-	TRBV4-1	TRBJ1-2	CASSQESRGYGYTF	TGCGCCAGCAGCCAAGAAAGCAGGGGCTATGGCTACACCTTC
-	-	TRBV6-5	TRBJ1-6	CASKVQGGSPLHF	TGTGCCAGCAAAGTACAAGGGGGTTCACCCCTCCACTTT
-	-	TRBV27	TRBJ2-3	CASSSGETSTDTQYF	TGTGCCAGTTCCTCGGGGGAAACAAGCACAGATACGCAGTATTTT
-	-	TRBV20-1	TRBJ2-7	CSTLRGYEQYF	TGCAGTACCCTACGGGGCTACGAGCAGTACTTC
TRBD2	-	TRBV5-4	TRBJ2-7	CASSLVGGYEQYF	TGTGCCAGCAGCTTAGTGGGGGGGTACGAGCAGTACTTC
-	-	TRBV27	TRBJ1-1	CASSFIRAGEGEAFF	TGTGCCAGCAGTTTTATTAGGGCAGGGGAGGGGGAAGCTTTCTTT
TRBD1	-	TRBV2	TRBJ2-1	CASTRPPGQGNNEQFF	TGTGCCAGCACCCGACCTCCGGGACAGGGTAACAATGAGCAGTTCTTC
-	-	TRBV9	TRBJ1-5	CASSVGQGGQPQHF	TGTGCCAGCAGCGTAGGGCAGGGTGGTCAGCCCCAGCATTTT
-	-	TRBV3-1/TRBV3-2	TRBJ2-7	CASSQDTSGYEQYF	TGTGCCAGCAGCCAAGATACGTCAGGCTACGAGCAGTACTTC
TRBD1	-	TRBV19	TRBJ1-5	CASSIVTGTGDGQPQHF	TGTGCCAGTAGCATCGTAACCGGGACAGGGGACGGACAGCCCCAGCATTTT
-	once	TRBV7-9	TRBJ2-5	CASSLGQGDWAQYF	TGTGCCAGCAGCTTAGGCCAGGGGGACTGGGCCCAGTACTTC
-	-	TRBV10-3	TRBJ1-2	CAISVSGTHGYTF	TGTGCCATCAGTGTGTCAGGGACTCATGGCTACACCTTC
-	few	TRBV5-1	TRBJ1-1	CASSFNGAEAFF	TGCGCCAGCAGCTTTAACGGAGCTGAAGCTTTCTTT
-	-	TRBV21-1	TRBJ2-7	CASSKCIRTGWYEQYF	TGTGCCAGCAGCAAATGTATCAGGACAGGGTGGTACGAGCAGTACTTC
TRBD1	-	TRBV14	TRBJ1-5	CASSQSTGDQPQHF	TGTGCCAGCAGCCAGTCGACAGGGGATCAGCCCCAGCATTTT
TRBD1	-	TRBV11-2	TRBJ2-3	CASSSGQGIGTDTQYF	TGTGCCAGCAGCTCGGGACAGGGGATCGGAACAGATACGCAGTATTTT
TRBD1	-	TRBV4-1	TRBJ1-2	CASSQDRDRVSYGYTF	TGCGCCAGCAGCCAAGATAGGGACAGGGTCAGCTATGGCTACACCTTC